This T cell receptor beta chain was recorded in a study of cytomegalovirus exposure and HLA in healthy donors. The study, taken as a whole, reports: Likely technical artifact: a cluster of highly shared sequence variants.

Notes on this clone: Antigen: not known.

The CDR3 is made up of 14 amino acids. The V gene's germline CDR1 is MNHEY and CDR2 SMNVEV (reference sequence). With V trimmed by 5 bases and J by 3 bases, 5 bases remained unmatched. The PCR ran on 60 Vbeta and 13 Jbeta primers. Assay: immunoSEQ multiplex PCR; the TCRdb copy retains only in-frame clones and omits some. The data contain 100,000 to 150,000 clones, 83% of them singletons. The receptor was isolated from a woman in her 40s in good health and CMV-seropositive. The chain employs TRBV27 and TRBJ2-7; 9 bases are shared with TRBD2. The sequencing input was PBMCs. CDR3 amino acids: CASSMGLAVYEQYF. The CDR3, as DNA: TGTGCCAGCAGTATGGGACTAGCAGTCTACGAGCAGTACTTC.